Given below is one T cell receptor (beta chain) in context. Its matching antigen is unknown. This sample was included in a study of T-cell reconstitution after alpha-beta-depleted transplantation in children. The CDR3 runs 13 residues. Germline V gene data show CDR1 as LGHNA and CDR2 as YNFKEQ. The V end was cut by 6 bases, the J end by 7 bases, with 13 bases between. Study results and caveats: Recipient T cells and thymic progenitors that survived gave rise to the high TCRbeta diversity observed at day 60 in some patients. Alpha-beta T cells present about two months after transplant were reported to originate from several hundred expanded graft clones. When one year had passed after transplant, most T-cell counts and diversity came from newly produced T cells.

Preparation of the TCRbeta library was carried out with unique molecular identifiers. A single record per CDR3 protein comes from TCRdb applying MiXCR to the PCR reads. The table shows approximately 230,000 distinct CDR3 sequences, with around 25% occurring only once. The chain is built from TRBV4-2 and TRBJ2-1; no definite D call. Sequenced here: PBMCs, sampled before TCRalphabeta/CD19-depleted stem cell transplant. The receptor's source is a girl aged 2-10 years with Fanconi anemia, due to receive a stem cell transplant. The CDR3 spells CASSHALLNEQFF. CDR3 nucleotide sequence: TGTGCCAGCAGTCACGCCCTTCTGAATGAGCAGTTCTTC.